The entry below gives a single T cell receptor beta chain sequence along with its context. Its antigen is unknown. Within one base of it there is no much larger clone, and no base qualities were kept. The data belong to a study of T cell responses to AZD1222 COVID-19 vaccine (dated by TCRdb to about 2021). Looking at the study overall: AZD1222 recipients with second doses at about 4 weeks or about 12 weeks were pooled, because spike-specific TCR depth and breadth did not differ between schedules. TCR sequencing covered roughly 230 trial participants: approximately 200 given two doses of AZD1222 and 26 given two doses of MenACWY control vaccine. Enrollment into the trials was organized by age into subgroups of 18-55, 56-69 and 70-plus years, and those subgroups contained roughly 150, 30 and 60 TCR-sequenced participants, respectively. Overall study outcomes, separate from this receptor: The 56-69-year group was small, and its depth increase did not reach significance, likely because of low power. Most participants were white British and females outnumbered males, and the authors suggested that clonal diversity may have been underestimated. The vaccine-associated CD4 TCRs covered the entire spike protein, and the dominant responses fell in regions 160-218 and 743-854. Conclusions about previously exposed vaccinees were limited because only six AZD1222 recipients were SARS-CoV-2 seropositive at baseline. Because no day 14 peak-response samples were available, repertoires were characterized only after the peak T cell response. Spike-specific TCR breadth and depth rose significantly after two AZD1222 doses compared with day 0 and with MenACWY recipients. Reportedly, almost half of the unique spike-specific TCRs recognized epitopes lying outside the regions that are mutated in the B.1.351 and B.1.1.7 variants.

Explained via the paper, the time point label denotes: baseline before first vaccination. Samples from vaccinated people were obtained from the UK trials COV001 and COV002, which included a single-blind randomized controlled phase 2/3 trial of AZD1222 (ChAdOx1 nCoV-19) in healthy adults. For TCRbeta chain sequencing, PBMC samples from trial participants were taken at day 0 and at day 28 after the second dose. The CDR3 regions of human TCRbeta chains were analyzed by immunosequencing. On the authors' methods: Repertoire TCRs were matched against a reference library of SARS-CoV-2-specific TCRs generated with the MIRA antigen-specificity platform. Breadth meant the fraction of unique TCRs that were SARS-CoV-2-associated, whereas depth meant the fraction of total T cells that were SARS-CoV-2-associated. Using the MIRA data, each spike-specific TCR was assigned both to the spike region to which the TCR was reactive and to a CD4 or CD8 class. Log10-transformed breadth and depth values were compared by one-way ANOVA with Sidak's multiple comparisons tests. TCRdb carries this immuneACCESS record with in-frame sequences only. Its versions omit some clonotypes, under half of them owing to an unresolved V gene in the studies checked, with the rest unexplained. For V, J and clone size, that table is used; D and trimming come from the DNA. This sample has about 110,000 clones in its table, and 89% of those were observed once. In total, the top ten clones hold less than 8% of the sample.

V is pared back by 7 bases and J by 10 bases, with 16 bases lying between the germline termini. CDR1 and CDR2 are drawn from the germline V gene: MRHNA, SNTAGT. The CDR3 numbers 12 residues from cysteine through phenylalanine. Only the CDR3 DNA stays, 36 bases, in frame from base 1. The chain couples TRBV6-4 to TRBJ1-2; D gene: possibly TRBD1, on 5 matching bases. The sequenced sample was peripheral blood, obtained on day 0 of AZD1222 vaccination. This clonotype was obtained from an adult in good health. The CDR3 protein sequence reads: CASTGGGRDYTF. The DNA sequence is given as TGTGCCAGCACCGGGGGTGGACGGGACTACACCTTC.